Sequencing of this T cell receptor (beta chain) was carried out in a study of blood T cell repertoires in COVID-19. Overall study context: Both acute and convalescent COVID-19 samples were obtained from the United States, Italy and Spain. In each case, the material was cDNA or gDNA derived from T cells, B-cell-depleted T cells, or PBMCs.

Authors' processing steps: Estimation of nucleated cell counts was performed using reference gene primer amplification. Some clones are missing from TCRdb's copy, which holds only in-frame ones; the method was immunoSEQ multiplex PCR. V and J calls and clone size are copied from that table; D and trimming were computed from the DNA. This table has about 83,000 clones, roughly 90% appearing once. Germline-derived CDR1 and CDR2 are GTSNPN and SVGIG (reference sequence). The V gene lost 4 bases and the J gene lost 4 bases, with 11 bases spanning the gap. This CDR3 has 13 amino acids. This clonotype was sampled from a woman aged 45-65 years with active or convalescent COVID-19. The specimen sequenced was peripheral blood. The chain carries TRBV30 and TRBJ1-3; D is ambiguous. The CDR3 here is CAWNAVAGNTIYF. CDR3 nucleotide sequence: TGTGCCTGGAATGCAGTCGCCGGAAACACCATATATTTT.